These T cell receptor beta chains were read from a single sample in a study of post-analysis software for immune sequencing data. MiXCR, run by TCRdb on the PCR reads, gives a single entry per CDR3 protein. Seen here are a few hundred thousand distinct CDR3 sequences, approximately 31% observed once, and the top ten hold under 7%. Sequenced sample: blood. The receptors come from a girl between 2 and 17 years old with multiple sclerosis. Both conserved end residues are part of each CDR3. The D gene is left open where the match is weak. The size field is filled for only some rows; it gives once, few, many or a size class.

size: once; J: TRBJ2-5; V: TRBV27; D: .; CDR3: CASSWAYGRETQYF
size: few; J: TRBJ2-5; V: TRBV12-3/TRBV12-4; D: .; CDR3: CASSLIGGGETQYF
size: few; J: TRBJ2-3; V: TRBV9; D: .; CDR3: CASSVERTATDTQYF
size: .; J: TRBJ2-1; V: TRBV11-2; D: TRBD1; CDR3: CASSSQGAGRNEQFF
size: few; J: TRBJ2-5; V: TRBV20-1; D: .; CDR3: CSARDWGRETQYF
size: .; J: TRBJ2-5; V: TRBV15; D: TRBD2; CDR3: CATDNPGGKETQYF
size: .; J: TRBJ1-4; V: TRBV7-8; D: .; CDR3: CASSPQGRRVEDEKLFF
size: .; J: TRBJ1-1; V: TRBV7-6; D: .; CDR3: CASSLAEYANTEAFF
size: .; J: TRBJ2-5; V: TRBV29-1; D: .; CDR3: CSVEETKETQYF
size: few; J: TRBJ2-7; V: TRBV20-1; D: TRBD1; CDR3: CSARGPDRGSEQYF
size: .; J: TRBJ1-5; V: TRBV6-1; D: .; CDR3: CASSDLEPNQPQHF
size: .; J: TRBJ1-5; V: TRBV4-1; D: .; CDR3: CASSQEVQASNRPQHF
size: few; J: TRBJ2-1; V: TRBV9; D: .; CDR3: CASSPRQGAEQFF
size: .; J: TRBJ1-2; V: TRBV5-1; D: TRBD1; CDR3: CASTQTGVGGYTF
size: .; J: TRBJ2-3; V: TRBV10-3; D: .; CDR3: CAISEGVSTDTQYF
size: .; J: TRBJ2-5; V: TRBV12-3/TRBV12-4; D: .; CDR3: CASKHVYQETQYF
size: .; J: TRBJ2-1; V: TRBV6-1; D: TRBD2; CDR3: CASSDRRGAPCNEQFF